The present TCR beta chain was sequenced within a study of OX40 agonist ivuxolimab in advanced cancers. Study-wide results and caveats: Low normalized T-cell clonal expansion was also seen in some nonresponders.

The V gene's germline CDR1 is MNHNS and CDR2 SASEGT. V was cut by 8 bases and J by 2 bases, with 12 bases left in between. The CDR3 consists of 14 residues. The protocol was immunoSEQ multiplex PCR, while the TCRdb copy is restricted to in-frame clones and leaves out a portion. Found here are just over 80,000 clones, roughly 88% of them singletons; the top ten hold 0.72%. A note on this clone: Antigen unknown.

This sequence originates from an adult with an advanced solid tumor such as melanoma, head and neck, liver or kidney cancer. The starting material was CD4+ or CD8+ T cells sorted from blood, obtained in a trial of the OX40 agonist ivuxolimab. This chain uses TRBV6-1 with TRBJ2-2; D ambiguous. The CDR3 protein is CASAVITNTGELFF. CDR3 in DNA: TGTGCCAGCGCAGTGATTACAAACACCGGGGAGCTGTTTTTT.